One sample yielded the 20 T cell receptor beta chains listed below, sequenced in a study of blood T cell repertoires in COVID-19. Profiling relied on immunoSEQ multiplex PCR, and the TCRdb table lists in-frame clones only, not all of them. The data show some 130,000 clones, around 90% seen once. The sequencing sample was made of peripheral blood. The receptors here all came from a man between 45 and 60 years old with active COVID-19.

This sequence joins TRBV19 and TRBJ2-3, with TRBD2 matching over 16 bases. Germline CDR1 is LNHDA and CDR2 is SQIVND (reference sequence). The CDR3 spans 16 residues. After removal of 7 bases from V and 9 bases from J, the junction contained 10 bases not matched to a gene. As DNA, the CDR3 is TGTGCCAGTACCACCGGGACTAGCGGGGGGGCCTGGACGCAGTATTTT. Protein product: CASTTGTSGGAWTQYF. The variable domain in full, completed from reference TRBV19 and TRBJ2-3, reads DGGITQSPKYLFRKEGQNVTLSCEQNLNHDAMYWYRQDPGQGLRLIYYSQIVNDFQKGDIAEGYSVSREKKESFPLTVTSAQKNPTAFYLCASTTGTSGGAWTQYFGPGTRLTVL.

This clone was picked up a small number of times. The V call is TRBV10-2, the J call TRBJ2-1, with D uncertain. Trimming took 8 bases from V and 0 from J, leaving 11 bases between them. Germline V gives CDR1 WSHSY, CDR2 SAAADI. The CDR3 is 14 amino acids. DNA of the CDR3: TGCGCCAGCCGAGCCCGGAGCTCCTACAATGAGCAGTTCTTC. Translating it yields CASRARSSYNEQFF.

A few counts support this clone. This chain joins TRBV7-6 and TRBJ1-6; a possible D gene is TRBD1 (6 bases). The V and J ends lost 0 bases and 0 bases respectively, with 12 bases between them. Germline CDR1 reads SGHVS; CDR2 reads FNYEAQ. The CDR3 runs 18 residues. CDR3 in DNA: TGTGCCAGCAGCTTAGCGAGACAGGTAGGCTCCTATAATTCACCCCTCCACTTT. Translating it yields CASSLARQVGSYNSPLHF.

For this clone: This sample includes further DNA sequences coding for the same CDR3. The CDR3 protein is CASSPGTGVYGYTF. CDR3 coding DNA: TGTGCCAGCAGCCCCGGGACAGGGGTCTATGGCTACACCTTC. The V gene is TRBV9, the J gene TRBJ1-2; 10 positions match TRBD1. The CDR3 has 14 residues. Germline trimming cut 4 bases from V and 4 bases from J; bases unmatched to any gene: 4. CDR1 and CDR2 (germline): SGDLS, YYNGEE.

The CDR3 here is CASSQGQNNSPLHF. CDR3 coding DNA: TGCGCCAGCAGCCAAGGTCAGAATAATTCACCCCTCCACTTT. The chain joins TRBV4-1 to TRBJ1-6, with unresolved D. V was trimmed by 1 base and J by 5 bases, leaving 6 bases between them. Looked up from germline, CDR1 is MGHRA and CDR2 is YSYEKL. The CDR3 is made up of 14 amino acids.

The chain carries TRBV5-8 and TRBJ1-1, with TRBD1 matching 7 bases. The germline V gene encodes CDR1 SGHTS and CDR2 YDEGEE. The V and J ends lost 4 bases and 4 bases, in that order; junction bases with no gene match: 7. CDR3 length equals 14 residues. CDR3 sequence (DNA): TGTGCCAGCAGCGCGACAGGGATAAGCACTGAAGCTTTCTTT. Encoded protein: CASSATGISTEAFF.

The gene calls are TRBV19 and TRBJ1-4; D is uncertain. Germline assignment: CDR1 LNHDA and CDR2 SQIVND (reference sequence). There are 13 residues in the CDR3. The germline V and J ends were trimmed by 4 bases and 5 bases, with 8 bases remaining between them. The CDR3 sequence: CASSRAANEKLFF. For the CDR3, the DNA is TGTGCCAGTAGTAGGGCAGCAAATGAAAAACTGTTTTTT.

The chain couples TRBV19 to TRBJ2-3; 8 bases are a match to TRBD2. Trimming took 8 bases from V and 3 from J; bases not matched to a gene: 4. CDR3 length: 13 residues. CDR1 and CDR2 (germline): LNHDA, SQIVND (reference sequence). CDR3 DNA: TGTGCCAGTTCCAGACTAGCGACAGATACGCAGTATTTT. Protein product: CASSRLATDTQYF.

J is TRBJ2-2 and V is TRBV27, with TRBD1 matching over 7 bases. The germline V gene has CDR1 MNHEY and CDR2 SMNVEV (reference sequence). This CDR3 is built from 15 residues. The J segment lost 1 base and the V segment lost 3 bases, leaving 2 bases of the junction unmatched. The DNA for the CDR3 is TGTGCCAGCAGTTTGAGGGGGCTGAACACCGGGGAGCTGTTTTTT. Translation: CASSLRGLNTGELFF.

The chain has TRBV7-8 and TRBJ1-2; maybe TRBD1 (5 bases). The CDR3 has 15 residues. Germline CDR1 reads SGHVS; CDR2 reads FQNEAQ. The germline V and J ends were trimmed by 5 bases and 3 bases, with 16 bases remaining between them. The CDR3 region has the DNA TGTGCCAGCAGCCGAGGGAGGGGTTTTCACTATGGCTACACCTTC. The encoded protein is CASSRGRGFHYGYTF.

The V and J genes are TRBV4-1 and TRBJ1-5, with a weak D call TRBD1 (5 bases). Trimming stripped 4 bases from V and 2 bases from J, with 12 bases between. The germline CDR1 and CDR2 sequences are MGHRA and YSYEKL. This CDR3 spans 15 amino acids. The CDR3 nucleotides are TGCGCCAGCAGCCCGTCAGGGTACGGCAATCAGCCCCAGCATTTT. Amino acid sequence: CASSPSGYGNQPQHF.

This clone was detected only once. V is TRBV7-3 and J is TRBJ2-3; TRBD2 matches at 9 bases. The CDR3 extends over 16 amino acids. Losses at the gene ends were 0 bases for V and 6 bases for J; bases not matched to a gene: 7. The germline CDR1 and CDR2 sequences are SGHTA and FQGTGA. In nucleotides, the CDR3 is TGTGCCAGCAGCTTAACGGTAGCGGGGGCAGGGGATACGCAGTATTTT. This sequence encodes CASSLTVAGAGDTQYF.

The genes are TRBV3-1 (or the pseudogene TRBV3-2) and TRBJ2-1; 8 bases line up with TRBD1. The CDR3 runs 16 residues. The V segment lost 4 bases and the J segment 4 bases; nucleotides outside the gene matches: 9. The germline CDR1 and CDR2 sequences are LGHDT and YNNKEL (reference sequence). The CDR3 reads CASSRTGGPWYNEQFF. In DNA, the CDR3 is TGTGCCAGCAGCCGTACAGGGGGGCCGTGGTACAATGAGCAGTTCTTC.

V gene TRBV6-5 combines with J gene TRBJ2-1, with 9 bases fitting TRBD2. V was clipped by 6 bases and J by 8 bases; unmatched bases: 8. Germline CDR1 MNHEY, CDR2 SVGAGI. CDR3 size: 14 residues. This CDR3 is CASRPGTSFDEQFF. CDR3 nucleotide sequence: TGTGCCAGCAGACCGGGGACTAGCTTCGATGAGCAGTTCTTC.

This rearrangement joins TRBV28 to TRBJ1-2; D is unresolved. The CDR3 length is 15 residues. Trimming left V 5 bases short and J 0 bases short, with 13 bases between. Germline V gene sequence: CDR1 MDHEN, CDR2 SYDVKM. The CDR3 DNA reads TGTGCCAGCAGTCAATACCCGAGAACTAACTATGGCTACACCTTC. This codes for CASSQYPRTNYGYTF.

V is TRBV19 and J is TRBJ1-5, with 7 bases identical to TRBD1. This CDR3 spans 17 amino acids. The V segment lost 6 bases and the J segment 0 bases; nucleotides outside the gene matches: 11. The germline CDR1 and CDR2 sequences are LNHDA and SQIVND (reference sequence). This chain's CDR3 is CASSPRDSLFSNQPQHF. The CDR3 DNA follows: TGTGCCAGTAGCCCGAGGGACAGTCTATTTAGCAATCAGCCCCAGCATTTT.

The chain recombines TRBV27 with TRBJ2-3; 7 nucleotides line up with TRBD1. Germline trimming cut 6 bases from V and 0 bases from J; bases unmatched to any gene: 6. CDR3 size: 15 residues. Germline-derived CDR1 and CDR2 are MNHEY and SMNVEV (reference sequence). The CDR3 loop is CASSSGTASTDTQYF. Here the CDR3 DNA reads TGTGCCAGCAGCTCCGGGACAGCTAGCACAGATACGCAGTATTTT.

This clone has just a few counts. Sequence at one end of the junction differs from germline and may be a read error. The CDR3 reads CASSSGTSLRVF. The CDR3, as DNA: TGCGCCAGCAGCTCCGGGACTAGTCTTCGAGTCTTC. The chain uses TRBV5-1 and TRBJ2-1; 8 bases fit TRBD2. Looked up from germline, CDR1 is SGHRS and CDR2 is YFSETQ. CDR3 size: 12 residues.

The CDR3 region is CASREPGQGNIQYF. CDR3 nucleotides: TGTGCCAGCAGAGAGCCGGGACAGGGAAACATTCAGTACTTC. The chain joins TRBV6-5 to TRBJ2-4; TRBD1 matches at 9 bases. Germline V gene data show CDR1 as MNHEY and CDR2 as SVGAGI. CDR3 length equals 14 residues. J lost 6 bases, V lost 6 bases, and 6 bases had no gene match.

In the case of this clone: The sample carries other DNA sequences with the same CDR3. This chain joins TRBV7-2 and TRBJ2-5; D gene uncertain. CDR1 is SGHTA, CDR2 FQGNSA, per germline. Trimming stripped 1 base from V and 1 base from J, with 10 bases between. The CDR3 runs 15 residues. The CDR3 sequence is CASSLGLAVQETQYF. In DNA, the CDR3 is TGTGCCAGCAGCTTAGGCCTGGCAGTCCAAGAGACCCAGTACTTC.